The 8 T cell receptor beta chains below all came from one sample that was sequenced in a study of Ad26.COV2.S vaccination and SARS-CoV-2 variants. The treatment here: over 15 received Ad26.COV2.S at low or high dose, single or two shots; roughly five received placebo; per-sample allocation not given. Sampling was performed 63 days after the first vaccine or placebo injection. Libraries were prepared by immunoSEQ multiplex PCR; TCRdb keeps only in-frame clonotypes and omits some of them. The sample shows some 340,000 clones, just over 85% of them seen only once. The source material was peripheral blood, sampled in a trial of Ad26.COV2.S vaccine versus placebo. The receptors here all came from a person aged 18-60 years who received the Ad26.COV2.S COVID-19 vaccine or a placebo.

This chain connects TRBV4-2 to TRBJ2-5; the match to TRBD2 covers 8 bases. The CDR3 runs to 16 residues. CDR1 LGHNA and CDR2 YNFKEQ come from the germline V gene. The V segment lost 0 bases and the J segment 5 bases; nucleotides outside the gene matches: 8. Written as DNA, the CDR3 is TGTGCCAGCAGCCAAGATGGAACTAGCGGTGGGGAGACCCAGTACTTC. Residues: CASSQDGTSGGETQYF.

The chain couples TRBV4-1 to TRBJ1-1; 9 bases are a match to TRBD1. The CDR3 loop spans 16 amino acids. Trimming cost V 4 bases and J 1 base; bases outside gene matches: 7. CDR1 is MGHRA, CDR2 YSYEKL, per germline. In DNA, the CDR3 is TGCGCCAGCAGCCCGGGACAGGGTTGGGGGAACACTGAAGCTTTCTTT. It specifies CASSPGQGWGNTEAFF.

The chain uses TRBV6-6 and TRBJ1-3; 9 bases fit TRBD1. CDR1 and CDR2 from the germline V gene are MNHNY and SVGAGI (reference sequence). Trimming at V came to 6 bases and at J to 2 bases, leaving 5 bases not matched to a gene. CDR3 length: 15 amino acids. The CDR3 sequence is CASRSTGGAGNTIYF. The CDR3 region has the DNA TGTGCCAGCAGATCTACAGGGGGCGCTGGAAACACCATATATTTT.

The chain links TRBV7-8 to TRBJ1-3; D gene ambiguous. Germline V gene data show CDR1 as SGHVS and CDR2 as FQNEAQ. Trimming stripped 5 bases from V and 5 bases from J, with 16 bases between. The CDR3 sequence is 15 residues long. The CDR3 DNA reads as TGTGCCAGCAGCACCGCACGGGGAGGGAGAAACACCATATATTTT. Encoded protein: CASSTARGGRNTIYF. Together with reference TRBV7-8 and TRBJ1-3, the CDR3 gives the full variable domain: GAGVSQSPRYKVAKRGQDVALRCDPISGHVSLFWYQQALGQGPEFLTYFQNEAQLDKSGLPSDRFFAERPEGSVSTLKIQRTQQEDSAVYLCASSTARGGRNTIYFGEGSWLTVV.

The rearrangement links TRBV14 to TRBJ2-7; D might be TRBD2 (5 bases). Looked up from germline, CDR1 is SGHDN and CDR2 is FVKESK. CDR3 length: 15 residues. V lost 1 base and J 4 bases, leaving 14 bases between the germline ends. The CDR3 here is CASSQGSLRGYEQYF. CDR3 coding DNA: TGTGCCAGCAGCCAAGGTTCCCTCCGAGGGTACGAGCAGTACTTC.

The gene calls are TRBV14 and TRBJ2-5; D remains ambiguous. Trimming pared 4 bases from V and 9 bases from J, leaving 15 bases between. The CDR3 length is 13 residues. Germline V gives CDR1 SGHDN, CDR2 FVKESK. The CDR3 nucleotides are TGTGCCAGCAGCCCCCACGGCCCTACGGCCCAGTACTTC. Its protein product is CASSPHGPTAQYF.

The gene calls are TRBV5-4 and TRBJ2-6; D gene ambiguous. The germline gives CDR1 SGHNT, CDR2 YYREEE (reference sequence). V gave up 5 bases and J gave up 0 bases, with 12 bases separating them. The CDR3 covers 16 residues. Here the CDR3 reads CASSRASISGANVLTF. CDR3 in DNA: TGTGCCAGCAGTCGGGCGTCAATCTCTGGGGCCAACGTCCTGACTTTC.

The rearrangement links TRBV7-2 to TRBJ1-3; D is ambiguous. CDR1 is SGHTA, CDR2 FQGNSA, per germline. Trimming took 1 base from V and 1 from J, leaving 5 bases between them. The CDR3 contains 14 residues. Written as DNA, the CDR3 is TGTGCCAGCAGCTTAGTATTATCTGGAAACACCATATATTTT. Its protein product is CASSLVLSGNTIYF.